This T cell receptor beta chain was identified during a study of blood T cell repertoires in COVID-19. Measured with immunoSEQ multiplex PCR; TCRdb has only the in-frame clones, and not every one. The table includes hundreds of thousands of clones, around 90% detected once. With 3 bases removed from V and 4 bases from J, the gap between germline ends came to 18 bases. This CDR3 is built from 16 residues. The germline V gene has CDR1 KGHSH and CDR2 LQKENI. The receptor's source is a woman aged 18-35 years with acute COVID-19. The rearrangement joins TRBV18 to TRBJ1-1; D unclear. The sequenced material came from PBMCs or T cells enriched from blood (not recorded which). CDR3 sequence: CASSPRTTRDVTEAFF. The DNA of the CDR3 is TGTGCCAGCTCACCTAGAACCACGAGGGATGTCACTGAAGCTTTCTTT. Full variable domain (missing parts from reference TRBV18 and TRBJ1-1): NAGVMQNPRHLVRRRGQEARLRCSPMKGHSHVYWYRQLPEEGLKFMVYLQKENIIDESGMPKERFSAEFPKEGPSILRIQQVVRGDSAAYFCASSPRTTRDVTEAFFGQGTRLTVV.